This T cell receptor (beta chain) was sequenced during a study of OX40 agonist ivuxolimab in advanced cancers. In this sample, this clone turned up a few times. Its antigen is unknown. Study-wide results and caveats: Doses of 0.1 to 3.0 mg/kg were accompanied by clonal expansion of CD4+ and CD8+ blood T cells by week 6.

Method: immunoSEQ multiplex PCR; TCRdb's copy keeps in-frame clones and lacks some. The sample consists of around 100,000 clones, around 89% of them appearing once. Germline CDR1 reads MDHEN; CDR2 reads SYDVKM. Trimming stripped 7 bases from V and 5 bases from J, with 14 bases between. The CDR3 is 13 residues long. This chain connects TRBV28 to TRBJ1-1; D gene ambiguous. The sequencing used CD4+ or CD8+ T cells sorted from blood, collected in a trial of the OX40 agonist ivuxolimab. The source of this sequence is an adult with an advanced solid tumor such as melanoma, head and neck, liver or kidney cancer. The DNA for the CDR3 is TGTGCCAGCACGGGGTTTGTGGGGACTGAAGCTTTCTTT. Its translation: CASTGFVGTEAFF.